The 2 T cell receptor beta chains presented below share a single source sample, sequenced in a study of a mutant IDH1 vaccine in newly diagnosed glioma (TCRdb year 2021). The sample's time point label, in plain terms: week 23, last vaccination. Each vaccine dose, consisting of 300 ug of a 20-mer mutant IDH1 peptide in Montanide, was administered subcutaneously with topical imiquimod. These receptors have no identified antigens. Libraries came from the immunoSEQ multiplex PCR assay. The table was pulled from immuneACCESS by TCRdb, which kept in-frame rearrangements only. Such tables lose some clones; where checked, under half of the loss comes from unresolved V genes, and the rest has no known cause. The sample table contains about 77,000 clones; only one count was recorded for roughly 85% of them. The top ten clonotypes cover around 0.73% of the sample. This sample comprised PBMCs, obtained from a glioma patient whose treatment included an IDH1 peptide vaccine. These receptors all come from a woman in her forties or fifties with glioma.

The chain is built from TRBV14 and TRBJ2-1; D remains ambiguous. The length of the CDR3 is 17 residues. V shed 3 bases and J shed 0 bases, with 15 bases lying between them. The germline CDR1 and CDR2 sequences are SGHDN and FVKESK. The CDR3, as DNA: TGTGCCAGCAGCCAGGACCACTGGCTAAGCTCCTACAATGAGCAGTTCTTC. Its translation: CASSQDHWLSSYNEQFF.

The sample holds one count of this clone. This chain uses TRBV5-5 with TRBJ2-3; no reliable D call. The V gene's germline CDR1 is SGHKS and CDR2 YYEKEE (reference sequence). V lost 2 bases to trimming and J lost 5 bases, with 12 bases between them. The CDR3 totals 14 residues. For the CDR3, the DNA is TGTGCCAGCAGCTTTTTAGGGAAGAAAGATACGCAGTATTTT. It is translated as CASSFLGKKDTQYF.